Listed below are T cell receptor beta chains from one sample, sequenced in a study of blood T cell repertoires in COVID-19. The repertoire was sequenced with immunoSEQ multiplex PCR; TCRdb's copy has only in-frame clones and lacks some. The table shows approximately 310,000 clones, with 80% to 90% occurring only once. Material for sequencing was PBMCs or T cells enriched from blood (not recorded which). The source is a man in his thirties or forties who had recovered from COVID-19. CDR3s include the opening cysteine and the closing phenylalanine or tryptophan. The order of the fields is CDR3 DNA, CDR3 protein, V gene, clone size, J gene, D gene. The D gene is left open where the match is weak. Where a row states a size, it is once, few, many or the class of an expanded clone; other rows omit it.

DNA: TGTGCCTGGAGTGAGGACAGCTTAAACACCATATATTTT; CDR3: CAWSEDSLNTIYF; V: TRBV30; size: NA; J: TRBJ1-3; D: NA
DNA: TGTGCCAGCAGCTTCTACGCTAGCTCTGGGGCCAACGTCCTGACTTTC; CDR3: CASSFYASSGANVLTF; V: TRBV7-2; size: NA; J: TRBJ2-6; D: NA
DNA: TGTGCCACCAGCAGAGGGCTAGCGGAACCCACAGATACGCAGTATTTT; CDR3: CATSRGLAEPTDTQYF; V: TRBV15; size: NA; J: TRBJ2-3; D: TRBD2
DNA: TGTGCCAGCAGTGTGGACATTAATAATTCACCCCTCCACTTT; CDR3: CASSVDINNSPLHF; V: TRBV2; size: NA; J: TRBJ1-6; D: NA
DNA: TGTGCCAGCAGCCCCCGATTAAGTATAGGGAGAAACACTGAAGCTTTCTTT; CDR3: CASSPRLSIGRNTEAFF; V: TRBV7-2; size: NA; J: TRBJ1-1; D: NA
DNA: TGTGCCATCAGGAACAGGGGGGATAATTCACCCCTCCACTTT; CDR3: CAIRNRGDNSPLHF; V: TRBV10-3; size: NA; J: TRBJ1-6; D: TRBD1
DNA: TGCGCCAGCAGGCCACCGTCGGGGGGTATGGACACTGAAGCTTTCTTT; CDR3: CASRPPSGGMDTEAFF; V: TRBV5-1; size: once; J: TRBJ1-1; D: NA
DNA: TGTGCCAGCAGCTCGGACAGACTCTATGGCTACACCTTC; CDR3: CASSSDRLYGYTF; V: TRBV7-2; size: once; J: TRBJ1-2; D: NA
DNA: TGTGCCAGTAGTGAGAGGGGGCGCAGGAAGGGCTACACCTTC; CDR3: CASSERGRRKGYTF; V: TRBV19; size: NA; J: TRBJ1-2; D: TRBD1
DNA: TGTGCCAGCAGTTTCCGGGGTAACTATGGCTACACCTTC; CDR3: CASSFRGNYGYTF; V: TRBV27; size: once; J: TRBJ1-2; D: NA
DNA: TGTGCCAGCAGCTTGCCCACTGCGGGGACTGAAGCTTTCTTT; CDR3: CASSLPTAGTEAFF; V: TRBV5-5; size: NA; J: TRBJ1-1; D: NA
DNA: TGTGCCATCAGTGAGTCGGGCAACTCCTACAATGAGCAGTTCTTC; CDR3: CAISESGNSYNEQFF; V: TRBV10-3; size: NA; J: TRBJ2-1; D: NA
DNA: TGTGCCAGCAGCCTGGGGACAGCTAAGCAAGAGACCCAGTACTTC; CDR3: CASSLGTAKQETQYF; V: TRBV5-4; size: NA; J: TRBJ2-5; D: TRBD1
DNA: TGTGCCAGCAGTTATACCTATAGCAATCAGCCCCAGCATTTT; CDR3: CASSYTYSNQPQHF; V: TRBV6-2/TRBV6-3; size: NA; J: TRBJ1-5; D: NA
DNA: TGTGCCAGCAGCAATGGCGTCCCCTTTTTTGGGGGCCACTACTACGAGCAGTACTTC; CDR3: CASSNGVPFFGGHYYEQYF; V: TRBV21-1; size: NA; J: TRBJ2-7; D: NA
DNA: TGTGCCAGCAGCCCTGGGGCTAGCGAGTACGAGCAGTACTTC; CDR3: CASSPGASEYEQYF; V: TRBV7-2; size: NA; J: TRBJ2-7; D: NA
DNA: TGTGCCAGCAGCGTAGATCGGCGGGGGCCGAACACCGGGGAGCTGTTTTTT; CDR3: CASSVDRRGPNTGELFF; V: TRBV9; size: NA; J: TRBJ2-2; D: NA
DNA: TGTGCCTGGACGGGGTCGGCTATTAATTCACCCCTCCACTTT; CDR3: CAWTGSAINSPLHF; V: TRBV30; size: NA; J: TRBJ1-6; D: NA
DNA: TGTGCCAGCAGCGCGGGGACCGGGACAGGCGGTGAGCAGTTCTTC; CDR3: CASSAGTGTGGEQFF; V: TRBV9; size: NA; J: TRBJ2-1; D: TRBD1
DNA: TGTGCCAGCAGCATCGCTCTAGACCAAGAGACCCAGTACTTC; CDR3: CASSIALDQETQYF; V: TRBV5-5; size: once; J: TRBJ2-5; D: NA
DNA: TGTGCCAGCAGCGTAGAAAACAGGGGGTACGAGCAGTACTTC; CDR3: CASSVENRGYEQYF; V: TRBV9; size: NA; J: TRBJ2-7; D: TRBD1
DNA: TGTGCCACCAGTGATGTTACAGGGGATCGCTACACCTTC; CDR3: CATSDVTGDRYTF; V: TRBV24-1; size: few; J: TRBJ1-2; D: TRBD1
DNA: TGTGCCAGCAGCCCCGCCCGGGAGACCTATGGCTACACCTTC; CDR3: CASSPARETYGYTF; V: TRBV7-2; size: NA; J: TRBJ1-2; D: NA
DNA: TGTGCCAATCCCCCCCCGAGCGCTCGGTATGGCTACACCTTC; CDR3: CANPPPSARYGYTF; V: TRBV19; size: NA; J: TRBJ1-2; D: NA
DNA: TGCGCCAGCAGCTTGGTTCCAGGGATGGAAGGTGGCTACACCTTC; CDR3: CASSLVPGMEGGYTF; V: TRBV5-1; size: NA; J: TRBJ1-2; D: NA
DNA: TGTGCCAGCAGCCAAGAGACAGGGTCTAACTATGGCTACACCTTC; CDR3: CASSQETGSNYGYTF; V: TRBV4-2; size: NA; J: TRBJ1-2; D: TRBD1
DNA: TGTGCCAGCAGCGCCCGACAGGGGCTAACCTACGAGCAGTACTTC; CDR3: CASSARQGLTYEQYF; V: TRBV9; size: NA; J: TRBJ2-7; D: TRBD1
DNA: TGTGCCAGCAGCGACCGACAGGGGATAGGCAATGAGCAGTTCTTC; CDR3: CASSDRQGIGNEQFF; V: TRBV9; size: NA; J: TRBJ2-1; D: TRBD1
DNA: TGCGCCAGCAGCTATGGGACAGATAACTATGGCTACACCTTC; CDR3: CASSYGTDNYGYTF; V: TRBV5-1; size: NA; J: TRBJ1-2; D: TRBD1
DNA: TGTGCCAGCAGTCATGCGGGGGTCATGCGTGAAGCTTTCTTT; CDR3: CASSHAGVMREAFF; V: TRBV6-2/TRBV6-3; size: NA; J: TRBJ1-1; D: NA
DNA: TGCGCCAGCAGCCAAGCCCTAGCGGGTCAAGAGACCCAGTACTTC; CDR3: CASSQALAGQETQYF; V: TRBV4-1; size: NA; J: TRBJ2-5; D: TRBD2
DNA: TGTGCTAGTGGTTTGGTCCTGGGAGGGGATCAGGGTCAGCCCCAGCATTTT; CDR3: CASGLVLGGDQGQPQHF; V: TRBV12-5; size: NA; J: TRBJ1-5; D: NA
DNA: TGTGCCAGCAGCTCCTTAGGACTAGCGGGGGGAACCCTCTACGAGCAGTACTTC; CDR3: CASSSLGLAGGTLYEQYF; V: TRBV7-2; size: once; J: TRBJ2-7; D: TRBD2
DNA: TGCAGCACGTTGGGCGGCGAGCAGGGGAGCACAGATACGCAGTATTTT; CDR3: CSTLGGEQGSTDTQYF; V: TRBV29-1; size: NA; J: TRBJ2-3; D: NA
DNA: TGTGCCAGCAGCCTCTACGGGAGCACAGATACGCAGTATTTT; CDR3: CASSLYGSTDTQYF; V: TRBV3-1/TRBV3-2; size: NA; J: TRBJ2-3; D: NA
DNA: TGTGCCAGCAGCTCATCCCCCGTTGAGGATGAGCAGTTCTTC; CDR3: CASSSSPVEDEQFF; V: TRBV7-9; size: NA; J: TRBJ2-1; D: NA
DNA: TGTGCCACCAGCAGAGATAAAAGAAGCGGGCCAGGGGGGCATACGCAGTATTTT; CDR3: CATSRDKRSGPGGHTQYF; V: TRBV15; size: once; J: TRBJ2-3; D: NA
DNA: TGTGCCAGCAGTGAAGATAAAGTCCTGTTCGGGGGTGAAAAACTGTTTTTT; CDR3: CASSEDKVLFGGEKLFF; V: TRBV2; size: NA; J: TRBJ1-4; D: NA
DNA: TGTGCCAGTAGTCAAAGACAGGGCAGAGGCTACGAGCAGTACTTC; CDR3: CASSQRQGRGYEQYF; V: TRBV19; size: once; J: TRBJ2-7; D: TRBD1
DNA: TGTGCCTGGAGTGTAGTGTCGGACATGATTTACAATGAGCAGTTCTTC; CDR3: CAWSVVSDMIYNEQFF; V: TRBV30; size: medium-sized; J: TRBJ2-1; D: NA
DNA: TGTGCCAGCAGCTTAGTTGGGCAGGGCCCCTACGAGCAGTACTTC; CDR3: CASSLVGQGPYEQYF; V: TRBV7-2; size: NA; J: TRBJ2-7; D: NA
DNA: TGTGCCAGCTCACCTAACGGAGGCTCCTACAATGAGCAGTTCTTC; CDR3: CASSPNGGSYNEQFF; V: TRBV18; size: NA; J: TRBJ2-1; D: NA
DNA: TGTGCCAGCACCCCCACGGGAAAAGGGTCCTTGAAAGAAAACACTGAAGCTTTCTTT; CDR3: CASTPTGKGSLKENTEAFF; V: TRBV6-2/TRBV6-3; size: few; J: TRBJ1-1; D: NA
DNA: TGTGCCAGCAGCTTGGCACAGACTAATGAAAAACTGTTTTTT; CDR3: CASSLAQTNEKLFF; V: TRBV5-4; size: NA; J: TRBJ1-4; D: NA
DNA: TGCGCCAGCAGCCAAGGATCAGGGGTTAAGCAGCCCCAGCATTTT; CDR3: CASSQGSGVKQPQHF; V: TRBV4-3; size: NA; J: TRBJ1-5; D: NA
DNA: TGTGCCAGCCAGGTTGGGACAGGGCATCTCTACGAGCAGTACTTC; CDR3: CASQVGTGHLYEQYF; V: TRBV25-1; size: NA; J: TRBJ2-7; D: TRBD1
DNA: TGTGCCAGTAGTAATGCGTGGAGCTCCTACAATGAGCAGTTCTTC; CDR3: CASSNAWSSYNEQFF; V: TRBV19; size: NA; J: TRBJ2-1; D: NA
DNA: TGCGCCAGCAGCCGCGGACAGGGGAGTAACCCAGATACGCAGTATTTT; CDR3: CASSRGQGSNPDTQYF; V: TRBV4-1; size: NA; J: TRBJ2-3; D: TRBD1
DNA: TGCGCCAGCTTAAACCTGGGCAGGAGGAATGAAAAACTGTTTTTT; CDR3: CASLNLGRRNEKLFF; V: TRBV4-1; size: few; J: TRBJ1-4; D: NA
DNA: TGTGCCAGCAGTTTTTCACAGGGGGCATACGAGCAGTACTTC; CDR3: CASSFSQGAYEQYF; V: TRBV27; size: NA; J: TRBJ2-7; D: TRBD1
DNA: TGTGCCAGCAGCCAAGTGACCGGGTCGGCGGTAGAGACCCAGTACTTC; CDR3: CASSQVTGSAVETQYF; V: TRBV3-1/TRBV3-2; size: NA; J: TRBJ2-5; D: NA
DNA: TGTGCCAGCAGTATAAGGACAGGGGGATATGGCTACACCTTC; CDR3: CASSIRTGGYGYTF; V: TRBV27; size: NA; J: TRBJ1-2; D: TRBD1
DNA: TGTGCCAGCAGTTACCTGCAGGGGTCTTTCTGGTACACCTTC; CDR3: CASSYLQGSFWYTF; V: TRBV6-5; size: once; J: TRBJ1-2; D: NA
DNA: TGTGCCAGCAGTTTATTCGGGGATTCACCCCTCCACTTT; CDR3: CASSLFGDSPLHF; V: TRBV27; size: NA; J: TRBJ1-6; D: NA
DNA: TGTGCCAGCAGCGTAGGCGGGGGGCCAAACAATGAGCAGTTCTTC; CDR3: CASSVGGGPNNEQFF; V: TRBV9; size: few; J: TRBJ2-1; D: TRBD2
DNA: TGTGCCAGCAGCGCGACAGCCAACTATGGCTACACCTTC; CDR3: CASSATANYGYTF; V: TRBV9; size: NA; J: TRBJ1-2; D: NA
DNA: TGTGCCAGCAGCTTAGCCGACAGGGGGCGAAGCTCCTATAATTCACCCCTCCACTTT; CDR3: CASSLADRGRSSYNSPLHF; V: TRBV7-6; size: NA; J: TRBJ1-6; D: TRBD1
DNA: TGTGCCAGCAGCCCTATCTACGGACTAGCGGGGGCCACTTCCGAAGGGCAGTTCTTC; CDR3: CASSPIYGLAGATSEGQFF; V: TRBV3-1/TRBV3-2; size: NA; J: TRBJ2-1; D: TRBD2
DNA: TGTGCCAGCAGCTTGGAACAGAGGGTAGATACGCAGTATTTT; CDR3: CASSLEQRVDTQYF; V: TRBV5-4; size: NA; J: TRBJ2-3; D: NA